This TCR beta chain was sequenced for a study of blood T cell repertoires in COVID-19. Study-level background: The analysed material was cDNA or gDNA that came from T cells, B-cell-depleted T cells, or PBMCs.

In the original workflow: For nucleated cells, counts were estimated from reference gene primer amplification. Libraries were prepared by immunoSEQ multiplex PCR; TCRdb keeps only in-frame clonotypes and omits some of them. The V and J calls and clone size were taken over from that table, and D and trimming were inferred from the DNA. The table includes about 280,000 clones, 85% detected once. CDR1 and CDR2 (germline): LNHDA, SQIVND (reference sequence). The CDR3 contains 16 residues. V was trimmed by 5 bases and J by 0 bases, leaving 14 bases between them. Specimen: peripheral blood. V and J are TRBV19 and TRBJ1-3; maybe TRBD1 (6 bases). The source of this sequence is a human donor in a cohort sampled during active COVID-19. The DNA of the CDR3 is TGTGCCAGTAGTTCCGACAGGCGCCTCTCTGGAAACACCATATATTTT. The encoded protein is CASSSDRRLSGNTIYF.